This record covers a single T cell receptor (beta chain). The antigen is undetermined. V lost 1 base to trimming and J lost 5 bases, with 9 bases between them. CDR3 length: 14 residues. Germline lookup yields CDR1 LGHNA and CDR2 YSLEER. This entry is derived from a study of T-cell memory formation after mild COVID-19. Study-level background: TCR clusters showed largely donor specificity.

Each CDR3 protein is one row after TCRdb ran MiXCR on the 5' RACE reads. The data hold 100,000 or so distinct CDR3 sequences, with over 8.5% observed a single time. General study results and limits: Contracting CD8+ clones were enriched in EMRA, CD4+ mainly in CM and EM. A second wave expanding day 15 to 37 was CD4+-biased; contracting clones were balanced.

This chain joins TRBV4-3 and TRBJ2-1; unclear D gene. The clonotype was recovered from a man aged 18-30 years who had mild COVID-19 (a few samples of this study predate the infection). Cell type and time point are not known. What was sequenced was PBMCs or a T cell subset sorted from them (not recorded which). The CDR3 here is CASSQGLADNEQFF. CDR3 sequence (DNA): TGCGCCAGCAGCCAAGGGCTGGCGGACAATGAGCAGTTCTTC.